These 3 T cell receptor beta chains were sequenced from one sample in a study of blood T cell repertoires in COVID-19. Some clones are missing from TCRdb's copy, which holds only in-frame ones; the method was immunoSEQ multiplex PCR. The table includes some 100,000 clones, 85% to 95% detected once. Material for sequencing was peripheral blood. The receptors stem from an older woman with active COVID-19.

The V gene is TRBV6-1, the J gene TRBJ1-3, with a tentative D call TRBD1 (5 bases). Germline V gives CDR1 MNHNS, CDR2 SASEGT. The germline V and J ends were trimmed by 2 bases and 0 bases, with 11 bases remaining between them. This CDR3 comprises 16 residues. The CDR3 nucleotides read TGTGCCAGCAGTGAACATGGCAGGGCCTCTGGAAACACCATATATTTT. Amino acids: CASSEHGRASGNTIYF.

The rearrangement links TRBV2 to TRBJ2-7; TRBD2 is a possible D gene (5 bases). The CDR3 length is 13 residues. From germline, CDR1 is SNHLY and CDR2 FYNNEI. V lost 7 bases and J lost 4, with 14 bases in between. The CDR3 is CASKHILGYEQYF. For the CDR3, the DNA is TGTGCCAGCAAACACATACTAGGTTACGAGCAGTACTTC.

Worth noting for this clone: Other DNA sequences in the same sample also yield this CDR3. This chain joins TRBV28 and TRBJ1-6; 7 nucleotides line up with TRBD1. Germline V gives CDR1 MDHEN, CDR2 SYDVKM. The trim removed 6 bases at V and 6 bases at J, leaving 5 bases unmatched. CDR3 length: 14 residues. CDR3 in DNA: TGTGCCAGCAGGCAGGGACAGAGTAATTCACCCCTCCACTTT. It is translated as CASRQGQSNSPLHF.